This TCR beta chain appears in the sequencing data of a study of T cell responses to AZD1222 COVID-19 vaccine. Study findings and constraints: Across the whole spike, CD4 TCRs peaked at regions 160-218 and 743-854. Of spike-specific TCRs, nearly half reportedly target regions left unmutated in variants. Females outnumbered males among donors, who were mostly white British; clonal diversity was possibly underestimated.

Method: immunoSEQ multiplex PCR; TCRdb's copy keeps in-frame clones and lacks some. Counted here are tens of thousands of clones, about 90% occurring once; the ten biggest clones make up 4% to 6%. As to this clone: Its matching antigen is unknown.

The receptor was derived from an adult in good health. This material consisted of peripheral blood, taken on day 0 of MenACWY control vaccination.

The CDR3 DNA is TGTGCCAGTAGTATAGGCAGGGGGGGAAATCAGCCCCAGCATTTT. It encodes CASSIGRGGNQPQHF. V usage is TRBV19 and J usage is TRBJ1-5; 7 bases are a match to TRBD1. CDR3 length: 15 amino acids. V lost 1 base and J lost 4; bases outside the gene matches: 4. Germline V gene data show CDR1 as LNHDA and CDR2 as SQIVND (reference sequence).